This TCR beta chain comes out of a study of blood T cell repertoires in COVID-19. Study at large: Whether acute or convalescent, the COVID-19 samples came from the United States, Italy and Spain. The analysed material was cDNA or gDNA that came from T cells, B-cell-depleted T cells, or PBMCs.

Under the authors' procedure: For nucleated cells, counts were estimated from reference gene primer amplification. Repertoires were generated with immunoSEQ multiplex PCR, while TCRdb's copy carries only in-frame clones and drops some. D and trimming were read from the DNA, whereas the V and J calls and clone size are those reported in that table. The sample gives about 220,000 clones, roughly 84% of which show up once; 4.5% to 5.5% is in the top ten. Trimming at V came to 7 bases and at J to 1 base, leaving 5 bases not matched to a gene. The CDR3 runs 14 residues. Germline V lookup: CDR1 SGHRS, CDR2 YFSETQ.

The origin of this receptor is a woman aged 55-70 years who had recovered from COVID-19. The rearrangement uses TRBV5-1 and TRBJ2-7; 10 positions agree with TRBD1. The material sequenced was peripheral blood. The CDR3 region is CASGRTGGSYEQYF. CDR3 coding DNA: TGCGCCAGCGGAAGGACAGGGGGTTCCTACGAGCAGTACTTC.